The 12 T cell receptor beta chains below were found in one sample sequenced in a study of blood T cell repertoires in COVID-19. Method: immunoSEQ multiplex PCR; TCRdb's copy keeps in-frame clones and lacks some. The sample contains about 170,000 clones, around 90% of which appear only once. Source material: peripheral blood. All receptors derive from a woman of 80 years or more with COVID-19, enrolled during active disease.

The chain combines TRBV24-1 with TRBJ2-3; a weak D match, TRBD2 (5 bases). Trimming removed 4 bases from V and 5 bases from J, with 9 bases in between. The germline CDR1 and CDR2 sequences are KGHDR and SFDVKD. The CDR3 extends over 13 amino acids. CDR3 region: CATSEAGRDTQYF. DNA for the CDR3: TGTGCCACCAGTGAGGCGGGTAGAGATACGCAGTATTTT.

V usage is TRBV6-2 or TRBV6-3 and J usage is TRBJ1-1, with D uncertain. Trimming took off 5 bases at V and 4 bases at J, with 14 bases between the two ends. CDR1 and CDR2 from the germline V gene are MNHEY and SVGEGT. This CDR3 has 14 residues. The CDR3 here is CASSRSPGGTEAFF. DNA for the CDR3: TGTGCCAGCAGTAGGAGCCCAGGAGGCACTGAAGCTTTCTTT.

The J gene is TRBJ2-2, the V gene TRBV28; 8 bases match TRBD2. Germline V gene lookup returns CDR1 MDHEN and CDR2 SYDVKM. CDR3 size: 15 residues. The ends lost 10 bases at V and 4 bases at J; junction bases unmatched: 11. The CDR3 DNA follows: TGTGCCACCGCATGGGGCGGGAGGATCACCGGGGAGCTGTTTTTT. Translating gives CATAWGGRITGELFF.

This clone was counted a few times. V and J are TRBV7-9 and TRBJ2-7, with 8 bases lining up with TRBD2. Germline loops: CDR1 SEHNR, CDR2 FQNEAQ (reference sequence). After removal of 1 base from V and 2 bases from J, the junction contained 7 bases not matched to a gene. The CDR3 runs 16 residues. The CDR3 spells CASSLVSGRGTYEQYF. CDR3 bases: TGTGCCAGCAGCTTAGTGAGCGGGAGAGGGACCTACGAGCAGTACTTC. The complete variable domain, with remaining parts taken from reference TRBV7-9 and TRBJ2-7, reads DTGVSQNPRHKITKRGQNVTFRCDPISEHNRLYWYRQTLGQGPEFLTYFQNEAQLEKSRLLSDRFSAERPKGSFSTLEIQRTEQGDSAMYLCASSLVSGRGTYEQYFGPGTRLTVT.

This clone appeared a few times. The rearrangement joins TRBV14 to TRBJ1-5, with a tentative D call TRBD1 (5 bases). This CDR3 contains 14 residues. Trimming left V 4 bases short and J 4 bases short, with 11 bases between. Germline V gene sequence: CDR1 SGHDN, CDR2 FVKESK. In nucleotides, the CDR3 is TGTGCCAGCAGCCCCGGACATGTGAATCAGCCCCAGCATTTT. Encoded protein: CASSPGHVNQPQHF.

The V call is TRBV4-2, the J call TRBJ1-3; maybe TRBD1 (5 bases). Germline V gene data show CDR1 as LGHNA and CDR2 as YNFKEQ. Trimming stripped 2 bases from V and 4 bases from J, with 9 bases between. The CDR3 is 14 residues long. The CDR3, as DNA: TGTGCCAGCAGCCAACGGGGGGTGGGAAACACCATATATTTT. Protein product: CASSQRGVGNTIYF.

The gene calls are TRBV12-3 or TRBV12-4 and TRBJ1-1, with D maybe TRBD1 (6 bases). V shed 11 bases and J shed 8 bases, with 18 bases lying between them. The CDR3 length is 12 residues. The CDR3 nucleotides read TGTGCCGGGCAACAGGGCTCCTTCGAAGCTTTCTTT. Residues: CAGQQGSFEAFF.

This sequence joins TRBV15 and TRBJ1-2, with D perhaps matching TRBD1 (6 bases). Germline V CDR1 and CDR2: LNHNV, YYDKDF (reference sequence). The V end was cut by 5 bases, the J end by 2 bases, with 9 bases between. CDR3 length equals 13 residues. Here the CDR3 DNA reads TGTGCCACCAGCCCCGACAGGAACTATGGCTACACCTTC. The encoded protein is CATSPDRNYGYTF.

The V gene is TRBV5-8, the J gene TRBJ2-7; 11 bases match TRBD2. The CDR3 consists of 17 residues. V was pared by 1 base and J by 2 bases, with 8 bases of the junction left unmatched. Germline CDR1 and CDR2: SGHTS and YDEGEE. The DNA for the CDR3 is TGTGCCAGCAGCTTGATGGCTAGCGGGAGGACCCCCTACGAGCAGTACTTC. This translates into CASSLMASGRTPYEQYF.

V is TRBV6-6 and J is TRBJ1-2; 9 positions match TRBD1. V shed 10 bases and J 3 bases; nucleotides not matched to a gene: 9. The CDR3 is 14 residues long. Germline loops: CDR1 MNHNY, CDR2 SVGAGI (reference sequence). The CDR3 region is CATRGTGYYYGYTF. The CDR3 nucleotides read TGTGCCACTAGGGGGACAGGGTATTACTATGGCTACACCTTC.

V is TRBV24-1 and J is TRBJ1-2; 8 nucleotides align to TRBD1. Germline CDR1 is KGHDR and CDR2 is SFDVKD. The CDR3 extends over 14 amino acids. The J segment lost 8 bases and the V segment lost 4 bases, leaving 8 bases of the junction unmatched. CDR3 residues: CATSEAGGVGGYTF. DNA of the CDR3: TGTGCCACCAGTGAAGCAGGGGGCGTAGGCGGCTACACCTTC.

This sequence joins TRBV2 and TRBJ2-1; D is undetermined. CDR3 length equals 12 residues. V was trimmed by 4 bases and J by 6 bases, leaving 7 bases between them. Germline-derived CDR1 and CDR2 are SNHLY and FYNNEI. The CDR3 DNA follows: TGTGCCAGCAGTGTAAGCATCAATGAGCAGTTCTTC. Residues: CASSVSINEQFF.